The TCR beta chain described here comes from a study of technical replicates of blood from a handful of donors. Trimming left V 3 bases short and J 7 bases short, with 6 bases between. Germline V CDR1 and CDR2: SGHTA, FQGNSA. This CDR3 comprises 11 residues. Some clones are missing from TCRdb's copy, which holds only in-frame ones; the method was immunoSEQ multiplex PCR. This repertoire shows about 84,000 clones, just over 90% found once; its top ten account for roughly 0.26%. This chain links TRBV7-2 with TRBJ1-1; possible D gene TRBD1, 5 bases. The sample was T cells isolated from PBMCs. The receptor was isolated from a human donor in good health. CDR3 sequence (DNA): TGTGCCAGCAGCTTCAGGGTTGAAGCTTTCTTT. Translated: CASSFRVEAFF.